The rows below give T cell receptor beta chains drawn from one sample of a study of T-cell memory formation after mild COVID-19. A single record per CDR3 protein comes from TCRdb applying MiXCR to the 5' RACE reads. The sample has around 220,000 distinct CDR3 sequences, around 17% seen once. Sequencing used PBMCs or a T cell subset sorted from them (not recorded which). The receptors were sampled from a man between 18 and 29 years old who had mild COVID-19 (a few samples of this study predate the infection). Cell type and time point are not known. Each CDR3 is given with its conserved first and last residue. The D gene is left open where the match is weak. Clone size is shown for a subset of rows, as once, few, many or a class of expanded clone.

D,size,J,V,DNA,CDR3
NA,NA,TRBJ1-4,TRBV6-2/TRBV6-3,TGTGCCAGCAGTCCCTACAACCGGCGAGATGAAAAACTGTTTTTT,CASSPYNRRDEKLFF
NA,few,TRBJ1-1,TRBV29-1,TGCAGCGTGGAGAACACTGAAGCTTTCTTT,CSVENTEAFF
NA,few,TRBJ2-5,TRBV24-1,TGTGCCACCAGTGGGGGATCCGGAGAGACCCAGTACTTC,CATSGGSGETQYF
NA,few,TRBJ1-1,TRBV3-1,TGTGCCAGCAGCCAAGCCAACAGGGAAGCTTTCTTT,CASSQANREAFF
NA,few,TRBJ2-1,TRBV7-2,TGTGCCAGCAGCTTAGGCCCAGGGAACAATGAGCAGTTCTTC,CASSLGPGNNEQFF
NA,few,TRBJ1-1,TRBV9,TGTGCCAGCAGCGTAGTTCCAGGGCCGAACACTGAAGCTTTCTTT,CASSVVPGPNTEAFF
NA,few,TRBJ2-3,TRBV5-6,TGTGCCAGCAACCCGTCGGCAGGGACAGATACGCAGTATTTT,CASNPSAGTDTQYF
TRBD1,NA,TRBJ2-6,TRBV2,TGTGCCAGCAGTCCGACAGGGTTCAACGTCCTGACTTTC,CASSPTGFNVLTF
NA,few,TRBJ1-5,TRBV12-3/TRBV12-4,TGTGCCAGCAGTCATGACAGGAGAGGGCAGCCCCAGCATTTT,CASSHDRRGQPQHF
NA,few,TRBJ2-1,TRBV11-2,TGTGCCAGCAGCTTAGTATCTGCCCCAATTTGGCAGTTCTTC,CASSLVSAPIWQFF
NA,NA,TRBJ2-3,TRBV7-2,TGTGCCAGCAGCTCCAGTCTTTCTTCTAGCACAGATACGCAGTATTTT,CASSSSLSSSTDTQYF
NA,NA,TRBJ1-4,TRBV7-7,TGTGCCAGCAGCTTATACCAGAATGAAAAACTGTTTTTT,CASSLYQNEKLFF
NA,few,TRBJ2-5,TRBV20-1,TGCAGTGCTCAATTCGGGGGCCGGTACAAGACCCAGTACTTC,CSAQFGGRYKTQYF
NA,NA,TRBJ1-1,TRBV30,TGTGCCTGGAGTCTAGGGGAGACTGAAGCTTTCTTT,CAWSLGETEAFF
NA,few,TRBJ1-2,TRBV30,TGTGCCTGGAGTGTCGCTAACTATGGCTACACCTTC,CAWSVANYGYTF
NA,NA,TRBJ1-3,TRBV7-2,TGTGCCAGCAGCCCTGGACCCCCATCTGGAAACACCATATATTTT,CASSPGPPSGNTIYF
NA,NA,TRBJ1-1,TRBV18,TGTGCCAGCTCACCAGGGGGGCCGAACACTGAAGCTTTCTTT,CASSPGGPNTEAFF